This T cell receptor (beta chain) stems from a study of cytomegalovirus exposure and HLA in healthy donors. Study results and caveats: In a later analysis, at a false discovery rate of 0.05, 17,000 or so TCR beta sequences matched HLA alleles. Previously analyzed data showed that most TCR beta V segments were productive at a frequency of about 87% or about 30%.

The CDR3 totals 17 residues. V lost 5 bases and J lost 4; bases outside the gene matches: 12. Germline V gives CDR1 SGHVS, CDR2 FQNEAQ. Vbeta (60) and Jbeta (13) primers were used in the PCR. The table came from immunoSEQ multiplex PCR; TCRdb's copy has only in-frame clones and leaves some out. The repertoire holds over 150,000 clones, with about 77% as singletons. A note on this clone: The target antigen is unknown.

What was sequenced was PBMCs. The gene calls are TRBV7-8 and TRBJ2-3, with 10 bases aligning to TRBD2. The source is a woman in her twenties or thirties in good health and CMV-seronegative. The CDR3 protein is CASSPNWDSGRADTQYF. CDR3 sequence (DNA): TGTGCCAGCAGCCCCAACTGGGACAGCGGGAGGGCAGATACGCAGTATTTT.